These 18 T cell receptor beta chains originate from one sample sequenced in a study of blood T cell repertoires in COVID-19. Data came from immunoSEQ multiplex PCR; TCRdb stores just in-frame clones and leaves some out. The table has roughly 200,000 clones, approximately 90% seen once; the top ten hold 10% to 15%. The sample was peripheral blood. The source of these receptors is a woman aged 18-29 years who had recovered from COVID-19.

This chain links TRBV4-3 with TRBJ2-3, with D perhaps TRBD2 (6 bases). V lost 0 bases to trimming and J lost 3 bases, with 13 bases between them. Germline V lookup: CDR1 LGHNA, CDR2 YSLEER. The CDR3 consists of 16 residues. CDR3: CASSQEIYGSTDTQYF. Written as DNA, the CDR3 is TGCGCCAGCAGCCAAGAAATCTACGGGAGTACAGATACGCAGTATTTT.

This clone was counted only a few times. The chain is built from TRBV7-9 and TRBJ2-7; D gene unclear. Germline V gene sequence: CDR1 SEHNR, CDR2 FQNEAQ (reference sequence). The CDR3 length is 13 residues. V gave up 5 bases and J gave up 4 bases, with 12 bases separating them. This chain's CDR3 is CASSRYNAYEQYF. CDR3 nucleotide sequence: TGTGCCAGCAGCCGATATAACGCGTACGAGCAGTACTTC.

The chain uses TRBV24-1 and TRBJ2-5, with 10 bases matching TRBD1. Looked up from germline, CDR1 is KGHDR and CDR2 is SFDVKD. The CDR3 is 16 amino acids. After removal of 1 base from V and 5 bases from J, the junction contained 6 bases not matched to a gene. CDR3 protein: CATSDLGTGAEETQYF. DNA of the CDR3: TGTGCCACCAGTGATTTAGGGACAGGGGCGGAGGAGACCCAGTACTTC.

The gene calls are TRBV14 and TRBJ1-2; 10 positions match TRBD1. CDR3 length equals 14 residues. Germline V gene lookup returns CDR1 SGHDN and CDR2 FVKESK. Trimming removed 5 bases from V and 6 bases from J; junction bases left unmatched: 6. CDR3 sequence: CASSGTGTGDGYTF. The CDR3 DNA sequence: TGTGCCAGCAGCGGAACCGGGACAGGGGATGGCTACACCTTC. Full variable domain (remainder filled in from reference TRBV14 and TRBJ1-2): EAGVTQFPSHSVIEKGQTVTLRCDPISGHDNLYWYRRVMGKEIKFLLHFVKESKQDESGMPNNRFLAERTGGTYSTLKVQPAELEDSGVYFCASSGTGTGDGYTFGSGTRLTVV.

CDR3 bases: TGTGCCAGCTCACCCCCCCGGGTCGGCTCCTACGAGCAGTACTTC. Translation gives CASSPPRVGSYEQYF. V gene TRBV18 combines with J gene TRBJ2-7, with D hard to call. This CDR3 spans 15 amino acids. The V gene lost 3 bases and the J gene lost 0 bases, with 12 bases spanning the gap. From germline, CDR1 is KGHSH and CDR2 LQKENI.

J is TRBJ2-1 and V is TRBV27; D is possibly TRBD1 (5 bases). Trimming pared 0 bases from V and 7 bases from J, leaving 19 bases between. CDR1 is MNHEY, CDR2 SMNVEV, per germline (reference sequence). There are 17 residues in the CDR3. The CDR3 nucleotides are TGTGCCAGCAGTTTATCGTTCTGGGGCGGAGAAGGGAATGAGCAGTTCTTC. This translates into CASSLSFWGGEGNEQFF.

A word on this clone: Germline is not matched at one junction end, which may reflect a read error. The V and J genes are TRBV12-3 or TRBV12-4 and TRBJ2-1; D might be TRBD2 (6 bases). The CDR3 is 13 amino acids. The CDR3 DNA reads TGTGCCAGCAGTGTAGCGGCTTACAATGAGCAGTTCTTC. Translated: CASSVAAYNEQFF.

The chain couples TRBV5-4 to TRBJ2-1; D perhaps matches TRBD1 (5 bases). The CDR3 runs to 16 residues. CDR1 is SGHNT, CDR2 YYREEE, per germline (reference sequence). V lost 0 bases and J lost 2, with 12 bases in between. The CDR3 DNA reads TGTGCCAGCAGCTTGGGGGGCTTAAGCGCCTACAATGAGCAGTTCTTC. Translated: CASSLGGLSAYNEQFF.

The chain joins TRBV25-1 to TRBJ1-2; unclear D gene. V gave up 3 bases and J gave up 14 bases, with 16 bases separating them. The CDR3 covers 12 residues. Germline assignment: CDR1 MGHDK and CDR2 SYGVNS. The CDR3 sequence is CASSDPTSCRTF. CDR3 DNA: TGTGCCAGCAGTGATCCGACCTCCTGCAGGACCTTC.

The V gene is TRBV27, the J gene TRBJ1-1; 9 bases are a match to TRBD1. V was clipped by 4 bases and J by 0 bases; unmatched bases: 3. Germline V gene sequence: CDR1 MNHEY, CDR2 SMNVEV (reference sequence). This CDR3 has 15 amino acids. CDR3 coding DNA: TGTGCCAGCAGTTCCTGGGACAGGGTGAACACTGAAGCTTTCTTT. Translation: CASSSWDRVNTEAFF.

The chain couples TRBV25-1 to TRBJ1-2, with 7 bases matching TRBD1. Germline CDR1 is MGHDK and CDR2 is SYGVNS. V lost 10 bases, J lost 6 bases, and 8 bases stayed unmatched. This CDR3 contains 12 residues. For the CDR3, the DNA is TGTGCCACCCGGACAGGCAAGAATGGCTACACCTTC. This translates into CATRTGKNGYTF.

CDR3 nucleotide sequence: TGTGCCAGCAGCAAAGTTAGACAAGCCGGGACAGAGAACACTGAAGCTTTCTTT. Its translation: CASSKVRQAGTENTEAFF. The chain has TRBV21-1 and TRBJ1-1; the table gives TRBD1 as D, unverified against the DNA. TRBV21-1 is labeled a pseudogene. The CDR3 is made up of 18 amino acids.

In the case of this clone: The same CDR3 arises from other DNA sequences in this sample as well. The CDR3 region is CASSVGLADTDTQYF. The CDR3 DNA reads TGTGCCAGCAGCGTAGGGCTAGCGGACACAGATACGCAGTATTTT. The chain couples TRBV9 to TRBJ2-3, with 7 bases lining up with TRBD2. CDR1 and CDR2 from the germline V gene are SGDLS and YYNGEE. The V segment lost 0 bases and the J segment 2 bases; nucleotides outside the gene matches: 3. The length of the CDR3 is 15 residues.

This rearrangement joins TRBV19 to TRBJ2-6; the match to TRBD2 covers 11 bases. The CDR3 has 16 residues. V was pared by 7 bases and J by 4 bases, with 6 bases of the junction left unmatched. CDR1 is LNHDA and CDR2 is SQIVND in the germline V gene (reference sequence). The CDR3 spells CASTLAGGWGANVLTF. CDR3 DNA: TGTGCCAGTACTCTAGCGGGAGGATGGGGGGCCAACGTCCTGACTTTC.

The genes are TRBV5-1 and TRBJ2-1; TRBD2 aligns across 8 bases. CDR3 length: 15 amino acids. Germline trimming cut 1 base from V and 7 bases from J; bases unmatched to any gene: 7. Per the germline V gene, CDR1 is SGHRS and CDR2 is YFSETQ. The CDR3, as DNA: TGCGCCAGCAGCTTGATGGCTAGCGGGCCTAATGAGCAGTTCTTC. It yields the protein CASSLMASGPNEQFF.

The chain joins TRBV18 to TRBJ1-1, with 9 bases fitting TRBD1. CDR3 size: 15 residues. The V gene's germline CDR1 is KGHSH and CDR2 LQKENI. With V trimmed by 3 bases and J by 10 bases, 12 bases remained unmatched. The CDR3 region is CASSPDRGASRGAFF. CDR3 in DNA: TGTGCCAGCTCACCTGACAGGGGGGCATCCCGTGGAGCTTTCTTT.

V is TRBV30 and J is TRBJ2-7, with 10 bases identical to TRBD1. Germline CDR1 GTSNPN, CDR2 SVGIG (reference sequence). The CDR3 extends over 13 amino acids. Trimming took 5 bases from V and 4 from J; bases not matched to a gene: 5. The CDR3 protein is CAWARDRGYEQYF. The CDR3 DNA sequence: TGTGCCTGGGCCCGGGACAGGGGTTACGAGCAGTACTTC.

The genes are TRBV6-2 or TRBV6-3 and TRBJ1-5; a weak D match, TRBD1 (5 bases). This CDR3 comprises 17 residues. Germline V gives CDR1 MNHEY, CDR2 SVGEGT. Trimming left V 0 bases short and J 4 bases short, with 16 bases between. The CDR3, as DNA: TGTGCCAGCAGTTACTCGACTAGTGGGACGGGGAATCAGCCCCAGCATTTT. Translation: CASSYSTSGTGNQPQHF.